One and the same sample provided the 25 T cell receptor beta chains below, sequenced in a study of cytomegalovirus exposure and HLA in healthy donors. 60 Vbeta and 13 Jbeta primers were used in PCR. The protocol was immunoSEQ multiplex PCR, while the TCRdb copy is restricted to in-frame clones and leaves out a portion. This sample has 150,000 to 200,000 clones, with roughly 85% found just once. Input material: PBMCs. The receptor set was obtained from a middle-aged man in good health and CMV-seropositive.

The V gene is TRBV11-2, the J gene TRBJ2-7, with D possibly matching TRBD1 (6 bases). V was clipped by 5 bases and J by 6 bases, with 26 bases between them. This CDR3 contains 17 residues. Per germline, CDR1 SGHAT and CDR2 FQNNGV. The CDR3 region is CASSLFPPGTGTLEQYF. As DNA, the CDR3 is TGTGCCAGCAGCCTATTTCCCCCCGGTACAGGGACACTCGAGCAGTACTTC.

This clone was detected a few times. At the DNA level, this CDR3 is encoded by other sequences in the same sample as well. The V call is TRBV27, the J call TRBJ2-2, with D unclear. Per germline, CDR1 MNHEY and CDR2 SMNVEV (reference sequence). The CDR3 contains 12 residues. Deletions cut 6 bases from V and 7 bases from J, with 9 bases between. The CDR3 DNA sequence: TGTGCCAGCAGCCCTCTAGGCGGGGAGCTGTTTTTT. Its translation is CASSPLGGELFF.

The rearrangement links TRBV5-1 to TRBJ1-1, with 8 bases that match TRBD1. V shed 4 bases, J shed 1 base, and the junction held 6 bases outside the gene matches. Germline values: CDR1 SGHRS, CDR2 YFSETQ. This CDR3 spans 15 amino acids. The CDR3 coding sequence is TGCGCCAGCAGCGTCGGACAGGGACCGAACACTGAAGCTTTCTTT. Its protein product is CASSVGQGPNTEAFF.

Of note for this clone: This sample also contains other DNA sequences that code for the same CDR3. CDR3 coding DNA: TGTGCCAGCTCACCCCGACAGGGAGTCGACGAGCAGTACTTC. Its protein product is CASSPRQGVDEQYF. V gene TRBV18 combines with J gene TRBJ2-7; 7 positions agree with TRBD1. The CDR3 sequence is 14 residues long. CDR1 KGHSH and CDR2 LQKENI come from the germline V gene. Trimming at V came to 3 bases and at J to 5 bases, leaving 7 bases not matched to a gene.

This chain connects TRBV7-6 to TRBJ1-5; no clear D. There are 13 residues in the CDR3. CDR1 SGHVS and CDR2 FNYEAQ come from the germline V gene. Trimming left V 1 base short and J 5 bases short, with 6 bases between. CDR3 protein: CASSLVEDQPQHF. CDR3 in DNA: TGTGCCAGCAGCTTAGTAGAGGATCAGCCCCAGCATTTT. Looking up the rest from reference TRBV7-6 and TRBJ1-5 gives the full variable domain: GAGVSQSPRYKVTKRGQDVALRCDPISGHVSLYWYRQALGQGPEFLTYFNYEAQQDKSGLPNDRFSAERPEGSISTLTIQRTEQRDSAMYRCASSLVEDQPQHFGDGTRLSIL.

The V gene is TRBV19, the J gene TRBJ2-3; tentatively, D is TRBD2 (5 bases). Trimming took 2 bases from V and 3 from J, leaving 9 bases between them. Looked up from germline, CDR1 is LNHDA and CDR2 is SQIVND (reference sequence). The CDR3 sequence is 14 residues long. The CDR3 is CASSITGGTDTQYF. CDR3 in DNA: TGTGCCAGTAGTATAACCGGCGGGACAGATACGCAGTATTTT.

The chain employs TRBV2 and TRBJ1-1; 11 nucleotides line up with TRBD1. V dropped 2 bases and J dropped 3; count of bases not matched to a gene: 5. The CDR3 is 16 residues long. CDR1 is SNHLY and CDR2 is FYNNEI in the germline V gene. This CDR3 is CASSERRTGGYTEAFF. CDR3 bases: TGTGCCAGCAGTGAACGGAGGACAGGGGGCTACACTGAAGCTTTCTTT.

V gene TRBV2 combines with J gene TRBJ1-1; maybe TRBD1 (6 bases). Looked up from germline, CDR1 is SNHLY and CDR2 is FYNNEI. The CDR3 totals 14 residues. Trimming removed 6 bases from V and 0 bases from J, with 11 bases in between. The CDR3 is CASRPGQLNTEAFF. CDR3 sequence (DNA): TGTGCCAGCAGACCGGGACAACTGAACACTGAAGCTTTCTTT.

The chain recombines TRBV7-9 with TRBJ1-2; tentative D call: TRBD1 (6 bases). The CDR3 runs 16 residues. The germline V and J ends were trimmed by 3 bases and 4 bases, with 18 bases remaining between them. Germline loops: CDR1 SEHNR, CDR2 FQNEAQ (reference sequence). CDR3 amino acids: CASSFGTTGLLYGYTF. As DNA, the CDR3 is TGTGCCAGCAGCTTTGGGACAACAGGTCTTCTCTATGGCTACACCTTC.

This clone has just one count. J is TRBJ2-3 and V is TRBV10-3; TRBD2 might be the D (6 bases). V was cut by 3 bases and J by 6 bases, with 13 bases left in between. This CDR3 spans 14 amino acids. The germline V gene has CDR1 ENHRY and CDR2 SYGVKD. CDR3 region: CAISELASTDTQYF. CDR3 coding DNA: TGTGCCATCAGTGAACTAGCCAGTACGGATACGCAGTATTTT.

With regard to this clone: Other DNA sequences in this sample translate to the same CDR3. As DNA, the CDR3 is TGTGCCAGCTCACCACGTGACACCTTATCCTACGAGCAGTACTTC. Translation gives CASSPRDTLSYEQYF. The chain uses TRBV18 and TRBJ2-7; D unclear. The germline V and J ends were trimmed by 1 base and 1 base, with 11 bases remaining between them. Germline V gives CDR1 KGHSH, CDR2 LQKENI. This CDR3 has 15 amino acids.

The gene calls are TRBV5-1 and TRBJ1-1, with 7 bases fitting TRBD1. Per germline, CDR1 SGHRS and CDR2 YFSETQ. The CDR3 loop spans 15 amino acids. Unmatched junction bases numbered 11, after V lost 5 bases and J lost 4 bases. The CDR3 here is CASRLQGDGGTEAFF. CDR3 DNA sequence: TGCGCCAGCAGATTGCAGGGGGATGGGGGCACTGAAGCTTTCTTT.

The CDR3 sequence is CASSQDRPSGRAGEQFF. In DNA form, the CDR3 reads TGCGCCAGCAGCCAAGATCGGCCTAGCGGGAGGGCCGGTGAGCAGTTCTTC. This chain joins TRBV4-1 and TRBJ2-1; 12 nucleotides align to TRBD2. This CDR3 has 17 residues. From germline, CDR1 is MGHRA and CDR2 YSYEKL. The ends lost 0 bases at V and 9 bases at J; junction bases unmatched: 9.

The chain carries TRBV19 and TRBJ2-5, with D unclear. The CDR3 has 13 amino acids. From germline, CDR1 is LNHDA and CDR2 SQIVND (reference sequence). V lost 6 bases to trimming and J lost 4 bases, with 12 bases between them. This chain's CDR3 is CASSDKTRETQYF. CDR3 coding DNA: TGTGCCAGTAGCGACAAAACGAGAGAGACCCAGTACTTC.

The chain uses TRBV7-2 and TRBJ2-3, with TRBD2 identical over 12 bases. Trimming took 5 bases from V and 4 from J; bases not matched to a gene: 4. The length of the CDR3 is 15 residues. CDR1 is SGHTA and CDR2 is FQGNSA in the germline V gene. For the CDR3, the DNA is TGTGCCAGCAGCCAGACTAGCGGGAGTTCAGATACGCAGTATTTT. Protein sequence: CASSQTSGSSDTQYF.

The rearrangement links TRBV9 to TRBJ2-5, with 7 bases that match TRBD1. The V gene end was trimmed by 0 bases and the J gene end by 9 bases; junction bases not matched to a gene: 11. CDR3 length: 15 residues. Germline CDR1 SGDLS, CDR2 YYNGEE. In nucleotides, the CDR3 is TGTGCCAGCAGCGTAGCACCAGGGACCCAGGGGGCCCAGTACTTC. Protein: CASSVAPGTQGAQYF. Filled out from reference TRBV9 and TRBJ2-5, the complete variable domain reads DSGVTQTPKHLITATGQRVTLRCSPRSGDLSVYWYQQSLDQGLQFLIQYYNGEERAKGNILERFSAQQFPDLHSELNLSSLELGDSALYFCASSVAPGTQGAQYFGPGTRLLVL.

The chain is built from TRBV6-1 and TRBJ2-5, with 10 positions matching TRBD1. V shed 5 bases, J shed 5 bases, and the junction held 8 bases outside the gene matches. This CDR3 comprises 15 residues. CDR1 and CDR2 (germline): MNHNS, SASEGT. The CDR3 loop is CASSPGQGRWETQYF. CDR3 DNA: TGTGCCAGCAGTCCGGGACAGGGGAGATGGGAGACCCAGTACTTC.

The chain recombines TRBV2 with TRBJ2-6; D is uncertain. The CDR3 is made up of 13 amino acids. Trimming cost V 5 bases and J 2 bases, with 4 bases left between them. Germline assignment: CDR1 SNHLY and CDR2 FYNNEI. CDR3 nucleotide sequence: TGTGCCAGCAGTTTAGCTGGGGCCAACGTCCTGACTTTC. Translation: CASSLAGANVLTF.

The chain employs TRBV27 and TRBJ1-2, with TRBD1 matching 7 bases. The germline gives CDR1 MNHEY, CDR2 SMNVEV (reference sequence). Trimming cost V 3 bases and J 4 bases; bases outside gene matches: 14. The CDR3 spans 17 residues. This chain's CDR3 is CASSFWDRGTSGYGYTF. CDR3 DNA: TGTGCCAGCAGTTTCTGGGACAGAGGTACCAGTGGCTATGGCTACACCTTC.

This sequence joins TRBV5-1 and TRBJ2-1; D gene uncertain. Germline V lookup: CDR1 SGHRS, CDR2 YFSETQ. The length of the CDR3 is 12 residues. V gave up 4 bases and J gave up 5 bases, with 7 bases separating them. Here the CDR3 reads CASSAQDNEQFF. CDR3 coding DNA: TGCGCCAGCAGCGCCCAGGACAATGAGCAGTTCTTC.

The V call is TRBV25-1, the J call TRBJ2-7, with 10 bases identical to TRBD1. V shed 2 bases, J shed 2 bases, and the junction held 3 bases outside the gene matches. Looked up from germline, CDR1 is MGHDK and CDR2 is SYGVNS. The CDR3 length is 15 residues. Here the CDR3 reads CASSEPGQGAYEQYF. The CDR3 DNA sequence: TGTGCCAGCAGTGAACCCGGACAGGGGGCCTACGAGCAGTACTTC.

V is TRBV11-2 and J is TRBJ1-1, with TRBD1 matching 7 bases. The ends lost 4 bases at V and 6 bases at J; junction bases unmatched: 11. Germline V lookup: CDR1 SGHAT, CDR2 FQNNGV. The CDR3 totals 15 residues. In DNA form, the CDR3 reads TGTGCCAGCAGCTCCAGGCCACAGGGGATCGCTGAAGCTTTCTTT. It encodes CASSSRPQGIAEAFF. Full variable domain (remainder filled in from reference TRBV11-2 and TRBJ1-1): EAGVAQSPRYKIIEKRQSVAFWCNPISGHATLYWYQQILGQGPKLLIQFQNNGVVDDSQLPKDRFSAERLKGVDSTLKIQPAKLEDSAVYLCASSSRPQGIAEAFFGQGTRLTVV.

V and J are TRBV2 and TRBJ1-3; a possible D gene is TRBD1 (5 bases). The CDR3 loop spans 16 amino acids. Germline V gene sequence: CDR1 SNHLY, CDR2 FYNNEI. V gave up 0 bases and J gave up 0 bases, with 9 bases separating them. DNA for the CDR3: TGTGCCAGCAGTGAAGCGCAGGGCTTCTCTGGAAACACCATATATTTT. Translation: CASSEAQGFSGNTIYF.

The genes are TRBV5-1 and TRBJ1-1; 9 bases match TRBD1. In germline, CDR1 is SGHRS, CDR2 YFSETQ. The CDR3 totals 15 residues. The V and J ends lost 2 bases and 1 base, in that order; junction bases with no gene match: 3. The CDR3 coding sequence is TGCGCCAGCAGCTTCCTGGGACAGGGGAACACTGAAGCTTTCTTT. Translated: CASSFLGQGNTEAFF.

The DNA for the CDR3 is TGTGCCAGCAGCTTAGGAAGCGGGAAGCGCAATGAGCAGTTCTTC. It encodes CASSLGSGKRNEQFF. J is TRBJ2-1 and V is TRBV7-9, with 7 positions matching TRBD2. CDR1 is SEHNR and CDR2 is FQNEAQ in the germline V gene (reference sequence). V trimming: 1 base; J trimming: 6 bases; junction bases outside the gene matches: 6. The CDR3 contains 15 residues.